The clone carrying this T cell receptor beta chain was detected only once. This record belongs to a study of T cell clones after liver transplantation. For the study at large: Samples came from ITN030ST, which attempted immunosuppression withdrawal within 2 years of liver transplantation. Graft-donor-reactive sequences were compared with third-party-reactive TCRbeta sequences from pre-transplant mixed lymphocyte reactions.

Per germline, CDR1 KGHSH and CDR2 LQKENI. Trimming removed 6 bases at V and 7 bases at J, with 22 bases between. CDR3 length equals 16 residues. The method was immunoSEQ multiplex PCR; TCRdb's version includes in-frame clones alone and lacks a portion of them. The sample includes just over 80,000 clones, 70% to 85% seen only once; the top ten take approximately 0.45%. The sequence was obtained from a human patient who received a liver transplant. Part of the T cell pool may stem from the graft donor. The J gene is TRBJ1-3, the V gene TRBV18; D remains ambiguous. The sequencing used CD4+ T cells from blood, collected about 46 months after liver transplant. The CDR3 coding sequence is TGTGCCAGCTCCTCGAGCCAGCCCGAACGTTGGAACACCATATATTTT. Translated: CASSSSQPERWNTIYF. The full variable domain, rest sourced from reference TRBV18 and TRBJ1-3, is NAGVMQNPRHLVRRRGQEARLRCSPMKGHSHVYWYRQLPEEGLKFMVYLQKENIIDESGMPKERFSAEFPKEGPSILRIQQVVRGDSAAYFCASSSSQPERWNTIYFGEGSWLTVV.